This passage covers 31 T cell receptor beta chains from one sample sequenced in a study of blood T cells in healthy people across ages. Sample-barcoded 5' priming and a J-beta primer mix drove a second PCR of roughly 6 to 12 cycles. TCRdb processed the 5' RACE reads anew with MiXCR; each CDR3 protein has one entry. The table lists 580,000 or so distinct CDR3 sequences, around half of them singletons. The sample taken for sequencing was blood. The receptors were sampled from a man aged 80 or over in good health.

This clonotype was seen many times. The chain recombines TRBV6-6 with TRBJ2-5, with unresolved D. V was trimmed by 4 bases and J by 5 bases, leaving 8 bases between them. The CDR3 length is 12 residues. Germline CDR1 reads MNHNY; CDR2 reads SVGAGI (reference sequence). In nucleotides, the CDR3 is TGTGCCAGCAGTTTTACCTTGGAGACCCAGTACTTC. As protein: CASSFTLETQYF.

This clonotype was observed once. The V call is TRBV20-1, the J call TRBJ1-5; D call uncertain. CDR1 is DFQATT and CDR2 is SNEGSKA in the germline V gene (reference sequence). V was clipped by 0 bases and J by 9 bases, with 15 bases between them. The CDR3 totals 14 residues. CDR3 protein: CSARDPGPGGPQHF. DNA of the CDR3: TGCAGTGCTAGAGATCCTGGGCCCGGAGGGCCCCAGCATTTT.

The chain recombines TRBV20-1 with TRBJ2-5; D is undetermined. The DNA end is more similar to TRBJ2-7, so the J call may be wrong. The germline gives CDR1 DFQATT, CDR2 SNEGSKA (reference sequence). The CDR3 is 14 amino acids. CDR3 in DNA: TGCAGTGCTAGAGAGTTAGCCCAACCCGGCGAGCAGTACTTC. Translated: CSARELAQPGEQYF.

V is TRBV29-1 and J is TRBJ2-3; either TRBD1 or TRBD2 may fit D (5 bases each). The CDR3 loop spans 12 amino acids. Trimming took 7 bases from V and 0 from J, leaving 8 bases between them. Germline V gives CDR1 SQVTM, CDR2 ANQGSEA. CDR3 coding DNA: TGCAGCGGGGGCGGGAGCACAGATACGCAGTATTTT. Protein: CSGGGSTDTQYF.

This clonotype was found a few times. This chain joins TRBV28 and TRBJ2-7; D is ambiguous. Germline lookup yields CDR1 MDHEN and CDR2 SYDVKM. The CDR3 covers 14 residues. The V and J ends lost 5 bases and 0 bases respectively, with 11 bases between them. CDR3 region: CASSPSFSSYEQYF. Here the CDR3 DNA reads TGTGCCAGCAGTCCCTCCTTCAGCTCCTACGAGCAGTACTTC.

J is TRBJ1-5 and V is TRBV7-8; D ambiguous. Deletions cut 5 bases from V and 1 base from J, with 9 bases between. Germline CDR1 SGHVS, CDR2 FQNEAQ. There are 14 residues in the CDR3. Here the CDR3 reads CASSPLWSNQPQHF. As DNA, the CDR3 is TGTGCCAGCAGCCCCTTGTGGAGCAATCAGCCCCAGCATTTT.

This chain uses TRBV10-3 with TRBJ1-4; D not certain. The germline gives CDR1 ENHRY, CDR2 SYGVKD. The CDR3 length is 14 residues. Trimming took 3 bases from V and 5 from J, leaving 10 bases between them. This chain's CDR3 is CAISEGQRNEKLFF. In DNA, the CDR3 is TGTGCCATCAGTGAAGGTCAGAGAAATGAAAAACTGTTTTTT.

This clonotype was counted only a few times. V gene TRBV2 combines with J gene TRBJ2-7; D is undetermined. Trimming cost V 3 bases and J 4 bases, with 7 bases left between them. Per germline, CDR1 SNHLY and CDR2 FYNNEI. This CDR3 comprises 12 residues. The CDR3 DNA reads TGTGCCAGCAGTGATAGGGATTACGAGCAGTACTTC. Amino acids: CASSDRDYEQYF.

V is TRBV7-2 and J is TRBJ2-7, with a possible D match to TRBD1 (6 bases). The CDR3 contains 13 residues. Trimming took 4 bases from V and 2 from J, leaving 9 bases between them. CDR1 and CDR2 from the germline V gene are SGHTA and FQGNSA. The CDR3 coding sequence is TGTGCCAGCAGCTCAGGGGTGACCTACGAGCAGTACTTC. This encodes CASSSGVTYEQYF. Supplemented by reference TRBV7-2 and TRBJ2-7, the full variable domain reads GAGVSQSPSNKVTEKGKDVELRCDPISGHTALYWYRQSLGQGLEFLIYFQGNSAPDKSGLPSDRFSAERTGGSVSTLTIQRTQQEDSAVYLCASSSGVTYEQYFGPGTRLTVT.

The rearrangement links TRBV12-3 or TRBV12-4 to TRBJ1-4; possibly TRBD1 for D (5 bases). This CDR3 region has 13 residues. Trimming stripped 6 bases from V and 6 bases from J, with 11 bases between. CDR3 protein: CASRGGWYEKLFF. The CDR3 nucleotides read TGTGCCAGCAGGGGGGGATGGTATGAAAAACTGTTTTTT.

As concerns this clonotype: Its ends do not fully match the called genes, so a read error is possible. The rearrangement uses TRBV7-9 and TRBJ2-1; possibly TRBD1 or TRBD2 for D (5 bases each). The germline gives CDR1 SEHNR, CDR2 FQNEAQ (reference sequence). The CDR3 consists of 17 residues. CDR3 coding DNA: TGTGCCAGCAGCTTATTTAGGGGACCCGGGTCTCTCAATGGGCAGTTCTTC. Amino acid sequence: CASSLFRGPGSLNGQFF. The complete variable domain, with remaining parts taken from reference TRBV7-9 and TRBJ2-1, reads DTGVSQNPRHKITKRGQNVTFRCDPISEHNRLYWYRQTLGQGPEFLTYFQNEAQLEKSRLLSDRFSAERPKGSFSTLEIQRTEQGDSAMYLCASSLFRGPGSLNGQFFGPGTRLTVL.

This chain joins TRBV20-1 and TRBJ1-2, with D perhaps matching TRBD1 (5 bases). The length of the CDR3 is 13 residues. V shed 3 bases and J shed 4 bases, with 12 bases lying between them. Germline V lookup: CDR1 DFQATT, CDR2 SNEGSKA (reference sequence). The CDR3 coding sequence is TGCAGTGCTAGCAGGCAGGGTGCCTATGGCTACACCTTC. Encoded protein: CSASRQGAYGYTF.

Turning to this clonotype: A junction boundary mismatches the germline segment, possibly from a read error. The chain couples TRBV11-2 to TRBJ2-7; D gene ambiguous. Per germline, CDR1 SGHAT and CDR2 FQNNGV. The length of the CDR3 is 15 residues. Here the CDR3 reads CASSPLVDGSYEQYF. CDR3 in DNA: TGCGCCAGCAGCCCTCTAGTAGACGGCTCCTACGAGCAGTACTTC.

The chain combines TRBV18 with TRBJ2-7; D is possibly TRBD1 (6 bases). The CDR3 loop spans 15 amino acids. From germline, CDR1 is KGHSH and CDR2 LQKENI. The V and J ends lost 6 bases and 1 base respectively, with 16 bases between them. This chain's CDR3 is CASSLYRDFSYEQYF. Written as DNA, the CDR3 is TGTGCCAGCTCGCTTTACAGGGATTTTTCCTACGAGCAGTACTTC.

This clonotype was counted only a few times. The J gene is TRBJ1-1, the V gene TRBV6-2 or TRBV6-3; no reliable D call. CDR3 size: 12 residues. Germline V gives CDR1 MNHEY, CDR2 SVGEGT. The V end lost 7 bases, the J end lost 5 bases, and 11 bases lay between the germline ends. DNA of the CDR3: TGTGCCAGCAACGAGGCTAGGACTGAAGCTTTCTTT. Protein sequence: CASNEARTEAFF.

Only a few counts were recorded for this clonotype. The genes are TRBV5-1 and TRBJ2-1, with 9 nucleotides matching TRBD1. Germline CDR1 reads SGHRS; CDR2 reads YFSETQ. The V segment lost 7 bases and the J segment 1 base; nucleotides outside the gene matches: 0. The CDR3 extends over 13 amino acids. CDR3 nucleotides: TGCGCCAGCGGACAGGGGTCCTACAATGAGCAGTTCTTC. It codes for CASGQGSYNEQFF.

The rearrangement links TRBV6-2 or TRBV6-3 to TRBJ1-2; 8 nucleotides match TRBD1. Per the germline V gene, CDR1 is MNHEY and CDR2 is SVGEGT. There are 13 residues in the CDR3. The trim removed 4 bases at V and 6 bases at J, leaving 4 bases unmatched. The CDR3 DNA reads TGTGCCAGCAGTTCGGACAGGGCCCATGGCTACACCTTC. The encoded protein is CASSSDRAHGYTF.

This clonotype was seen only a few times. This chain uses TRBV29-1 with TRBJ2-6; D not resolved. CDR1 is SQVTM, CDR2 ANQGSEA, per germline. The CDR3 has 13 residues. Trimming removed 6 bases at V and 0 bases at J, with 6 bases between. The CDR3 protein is CSVETSGANVLTF. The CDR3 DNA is TGCAGCGTCGAAACCTCTGGGGCCAACGTCCTGACTTTC. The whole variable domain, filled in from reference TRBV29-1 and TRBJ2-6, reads SAVISQKPSRDICQRGTSLTIQCQVDSQVTMMFWYRQQPGQSLTLIATANQGSEATYESGFVIDKFPISRPNLTFSTLTVSNMSPEDSSIYLCSVETSGANVLTFGAGSRLTVL.

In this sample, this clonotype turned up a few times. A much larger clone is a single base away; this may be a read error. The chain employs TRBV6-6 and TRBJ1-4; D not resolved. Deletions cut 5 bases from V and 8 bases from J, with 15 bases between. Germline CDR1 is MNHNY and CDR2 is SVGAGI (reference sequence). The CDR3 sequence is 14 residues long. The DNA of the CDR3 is TGTGCCAGCAGTCTCGACGGGAAGGCGGAAAAACTGTTTTTT. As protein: CASSLDGKAEKLFF.

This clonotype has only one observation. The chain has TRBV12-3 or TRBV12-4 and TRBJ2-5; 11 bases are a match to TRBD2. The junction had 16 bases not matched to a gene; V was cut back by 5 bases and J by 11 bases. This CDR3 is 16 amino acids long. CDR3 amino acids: CASSQKLAGDHNEQYF. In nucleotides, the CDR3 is TGTGCCAGCAGTCAGAAACTAGCGGGGGATCACAATGAGCAGTACTTC.

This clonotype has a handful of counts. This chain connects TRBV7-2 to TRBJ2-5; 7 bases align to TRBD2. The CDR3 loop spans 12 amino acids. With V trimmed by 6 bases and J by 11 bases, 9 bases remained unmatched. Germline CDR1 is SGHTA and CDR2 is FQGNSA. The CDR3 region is CASRFPSGEQYF. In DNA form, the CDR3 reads TGTGCCAGCAGGTTCCCTAGCGGTGAGCAGTACTTC.

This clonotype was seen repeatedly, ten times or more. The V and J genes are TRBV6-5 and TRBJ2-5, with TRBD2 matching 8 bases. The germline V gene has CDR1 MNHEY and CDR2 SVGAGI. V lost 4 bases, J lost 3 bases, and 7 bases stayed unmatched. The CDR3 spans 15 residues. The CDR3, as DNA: TGTGCCAGCAGTTCCCAAGGAGCGGGGGAAGAGACCCAGTACTTC. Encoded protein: CASSSQGAGEETQYF.

CDR3 loop: CSVVDQETQYF. The DNA of the CDR3 is TGCAGCGTCGTGGACCAAGAGACCCAGTACTTC. V and J are TRBV29-1 and TRBJ2-5; D is unclear. The CDR3 has 11 amino acids. V shed 6 bases and J shed 0 bases, with 5 bases lying between them. Germline CDR1 reads SQVTM; CDR2 reads ANQGSEA.

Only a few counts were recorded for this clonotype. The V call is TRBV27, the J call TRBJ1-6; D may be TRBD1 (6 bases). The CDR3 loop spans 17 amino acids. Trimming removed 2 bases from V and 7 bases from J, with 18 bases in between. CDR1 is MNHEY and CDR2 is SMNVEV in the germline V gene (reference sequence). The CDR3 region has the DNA TGTGCCAGCAGTTTAAATCAACAGGGTGGTGGGAATTCACCCCTCCACTTT. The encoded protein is CASSLNQQGGGNSPLHF.

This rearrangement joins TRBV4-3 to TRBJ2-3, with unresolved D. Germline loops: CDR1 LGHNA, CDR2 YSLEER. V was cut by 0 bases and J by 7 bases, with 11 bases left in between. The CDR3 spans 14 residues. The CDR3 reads CASSQDQVENTQYF. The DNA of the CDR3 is TGCGCCAGCAGCCAAGATCAGGTGGAGAATACGCAGTATTTT.

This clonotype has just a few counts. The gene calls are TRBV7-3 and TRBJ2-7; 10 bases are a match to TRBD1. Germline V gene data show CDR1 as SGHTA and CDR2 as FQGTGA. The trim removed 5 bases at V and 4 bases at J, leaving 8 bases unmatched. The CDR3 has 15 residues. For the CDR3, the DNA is TGTGCCAGCAGCCCCGACAGGGGGCGTCTTTACGAGCAGTACTTC. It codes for CASSPDRGRLYEQYF.

CDR3 residues: CASIRDSKGAFF. CDR3 in DNA: TGTGCCAGCATAAGGGACTCGAAAGGGGCTTTCTTT. The gene calls are TRBV7-9 and TRBJ1-1; a weak D match, TRBD1 (5 bases). There are 12 residues in the CDR3. V was pared by 7 bases and J by 11 bases, with 17 bases between. Looked up from germline, CDR1 is SEHNR and CDR2 is FQNEAQ (reference sequence).

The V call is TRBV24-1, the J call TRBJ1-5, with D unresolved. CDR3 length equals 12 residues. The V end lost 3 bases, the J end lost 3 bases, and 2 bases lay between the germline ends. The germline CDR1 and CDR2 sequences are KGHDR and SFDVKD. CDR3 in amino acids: CATSDPNQPQHF. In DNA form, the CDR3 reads TGTGCCACCAGTGATCCCAATCAGCCCCAGCATTTT.

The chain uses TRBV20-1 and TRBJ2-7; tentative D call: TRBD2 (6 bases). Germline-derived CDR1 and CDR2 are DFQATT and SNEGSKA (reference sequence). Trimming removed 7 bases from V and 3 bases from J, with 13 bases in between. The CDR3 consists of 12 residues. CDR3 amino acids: CSGRGTLYEQYF. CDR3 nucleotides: TGCAGTGGGCGGGGCACACTCTACGAGCAGTACTTC.

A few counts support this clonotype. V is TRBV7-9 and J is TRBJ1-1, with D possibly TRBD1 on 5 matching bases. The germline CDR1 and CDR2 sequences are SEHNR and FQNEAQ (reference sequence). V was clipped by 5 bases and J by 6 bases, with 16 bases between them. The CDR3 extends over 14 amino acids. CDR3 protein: CASSVLAGLPEAFF. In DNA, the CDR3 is TGTGCCAGCAGCGTATTGGCAGGGTTGCCTGAAGCTTTCTTT.

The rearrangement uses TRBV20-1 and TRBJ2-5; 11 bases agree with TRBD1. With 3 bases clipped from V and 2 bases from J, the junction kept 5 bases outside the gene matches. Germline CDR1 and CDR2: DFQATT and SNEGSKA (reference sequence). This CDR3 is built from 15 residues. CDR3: CSARSGQGAQETQYF. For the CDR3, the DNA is TGCAGTGCTAGGAGCGGACAGGGGGCTCAAGAGACCCAGTACTTC.